This T cell receptor (beta chain) is from a study of cytomegalovirus exposure and HLA in healthy donors. Whole-study findings and limits: Relative to the approximately 700-donor mean, N-insertions were reportedly fewer in an Asian-associated ancestry cluster in a later analysis. It was around 160 TCR beta chains that were listed as cytomegalovirus-associated. There were several of the most significant clusters that appeared linked to common viral pathogens in a later analysis.

To note about this clone: What it binds is unknown.

The PCR ran on 60 Vbeta and 13 Jbeta primers. Data came from immunoSEQ multiplex PCR; TCRdb stores just in-frame clones and leaves some out. The sample contains some 150,000 clones, around 81% of which appear only once. The germline CDR1 and CDR2 sequences are SNHLY and FYNNEI. Trimming left V 3 bases short and J 0 bases short, with 12 bases between. This CDR3 comprises 15 residues. V and J are TRBV2 and TRBJ2-7; possible D gene TRBD1, 6 bases. The sequence was obtained from a woman aged 50 to 60 in good health and CMV-seronegative. The sample comprised PBMCs. The CDR3 nucleotides read TGTGCCAGCAGTGATGAGGACAGCCCCTCCTACGAGCAGTACTTC. This translates into CASSDEDSPSYEQYF.